This entry lists 30 T cell receptor beta chains sequenced from one sample in a study of identical twins. TCRdb ran MiXCR on the 5' RACE reads and lists one entry per CDR3 protein. The data show around 530,000 distinct CDR3 sequences, 12% to 15% seen once. This sample also belongs to another study, concerning yellow fever vaccine responses in identical twins.

The sample comprised CD4+ T cells sorted from blood. The receptor set was obtained from a woman aged 18-29 years in good health.

The V call is TRBV27, the J call TRBJ1-4, with D maybe TRBD1 (5 bases). The V and J ends lost 5 bases and 8 bases respectively, with 15 bases between them. CDR1 is MNHEY, CDR2 SMNVEV, per germline (reference sequence). The CDR3 sequence is 14 residues long. CDR3 nucleotide sequence: TGTGCCAGCAGTCAAGGGAAGGGGCGAGAAAAACTGTTTTTT. As protein: CASSQGKGREKLFF.

The chain couples TRBV12-3 or TRBV12-4 to TRBJ2-1; D possibly corresponds to TRBD2 (5 bases). Trimming took off 6 bases at V and 2 bases at J, with 11 bases between the two ends. The CDR3 length is 14 residues. The CDR3: CASSRLGTYNEQFF. The CDR3 coding sequence is TGTGCCAGCAGCCGCCTCGGGACCTACAATGAGCAGTTCTTC.

A few counts support this clonotype. A much larger clone lies a single base off, so this may be a read error. This sequence joins TRBV16 and TRBJ2-1; D call uncertain. CDR1 and CDR2 from the germline V gene are KGHSY and FQNENV. The CDR3 is 15 amino acids. Between the trimmed V and J ends, which lost 2 bases and 0 bases, there was a span of 8 bases. The CDR3 spells CASSQDESSYNEQFF. The CDR3 DNA follows: TGTGCCAGCAGCCAAGATGAGAGCTCCTACAATGAGCAGTTCTTC.

This clonotype was seen more than once but under ten times. The rearrangement links TRBV12-3 or TRBV12-4 to TRBJ2-5, with D uncertain. With 3 bases removed from V and 5 bases from J, the gap between germline ends came to 13 bases. CDR3 length: 14 residues. CDR3 bases: TGTGCCAGCAGTTTTAATCGTCCAGTGGAGACCCAGTACTTC. This gives the protein CASSFNRPVETQYF.

The chain recombines TRBV12-3 or TRBV12-4 with TRBJ1-5, with D tentatively TRBD1 (5 bases). V was trimmed by 4 bases and J by 3 bases, leaving 16 bases between them. The CDR3 spans 16 residues. The CDR3 coding sequence is TGTGCCAGCAGTTCGAGGTGGGGCAGAATCAATCAGCCCCAGCATTTT. It is translated as CASSSRWGRINQPQHF.

The V and J genes are TRBV20-1 and TRBJ2-1; a weak D match, TRBD2 (5 bases). The germline gives CDR1 DFQATT, CDR2 SNEGSKA (reference sequence). The CDR3 length is 16 residues. V was trimmed by 4 bases and J by 0 bases, leaving 16 bases between them. The CDR3: CSATPRRASSYNEQFF. For the CDR3, the DNA is TGCAGTGCTACCCCCCGGCGGGCGAGCTCCTACAATGAGCAGTTCTTC.

V is TRBV6-5 and J is TRBJ2-7; D ambiguous. This CDR3 comprises 14 residues. Trimming shortened V by 3 bases and J by 7 bases, and 16 bases separated the two germline ends. In germline, CDR1 is MNHEY, CDR2 SVGAGI. The DNA of the CDR3 is TGTGCCAGCAGTTATTCATACAGCCACCTGGAGCAGTACGTC. Its protein is CASSYSYSHLEQYV.

This clonotype has more than one count but fewer than ten. This sequence joins TRBV12-3 or TRBV12-4 and TRBJ2-2; D is unresolved. This CDR3 has 13 residues. V was clipped by 2 bases and J by 5 bases, with 6 bases between them. CDR3 nucleotide sequence: TGTGCCAGCAGTTTAAGGGAAACCGGGGAGCTGTTTTTT. This gives the protein CASSLRETGELFF.

V gene TRBV11-2 combines with J gene TRBJ2-1; D possibly uses TRBD1 or TRBD2 (5 bases each). V lost 1 base to trimming and J lost 9 bases, with 19 bases between them. The CDR3 has 16 amino acids. Germline CDR1 and CDR2: SGHAT and FQNNGV. The CDR3 spells CASSLGIPGTGGEQFF. The CDR3 nucleotides read TGTGCCAGCAGCTTAGGTATTCCCGGGACGGGTGGTGAGCAGTTCTTC.

The chain employs TRBV7-9 and TRBJ2-1, with 9 bases identical to TRBD2. The CDR3 consists of 16 residues. Germline V gene lookup returns CDR1 SEHNR and CDR2 FQNEAQ (reference sequence). V was clipped by 0 bases and J by 5 bases; unmatched bases: 5. CDR3 in DNA: TGTGCCAGCAGCTTAGCCCCCTTAGCGGGAGACAATGAGCAGTTCTTC. Amino acids: CASSLAPLAGDNEQFF.

The V and J genes are TRBV11-1 and TRBJ2-2; no clear D gene. In germline, CDR1 is SGHAT, CDR2 FQDESV (reference sequence). The germline V and J ends were trimmed by 1 base and 9 bases, with 24 bases remaining between them. The CDR3 spans 18 residues. Here the CDR3 DNA reads TGTGCCAGCAGCTTAGAATGGGGAATCCCCTATAACACGAGGGAGCTGTTTTTT. This translates into CASSLEWGIPYNTRELFF.

The rearrangement links TRBV27 to TRBJ1-6, with TRBD1 as a possible D gene (6 bases). The CDR3 consists of 16 residues. Trimming stripped 4 bases from V and 7 bases from J, with 17 bases between. Germline loops: CDR1 MNHEY, CDR2 SMNVEV (reference sequence). This CDR3 is CASSSTWAQGNSPLHF. The CDR3 DNA reads as TGTGCCAGCAGTTCCACCTGGGCACAGGGCAATTCACCCCTCCACTTT.

This clonotype was seen only a few times. The V call is TRBV4-1, the J call TRBJ2-1, with 11 bases matching TRBD1. Germline loops: CDR1 MGHRA, CDR2 YSYEKL. This CDR3 is 14 amino acids long. V dropped 3 bases and J dropped 8; count of bases not matched to a gene: 3. The CDR3 DNA is TGCGCCAGCAGCCAGCCGGGACAGGGGGATGAGCAGTTCTTC. It translates to CASSQPGQGDEQFF.

This clonotype was detected many times. The chain carries TRBV2 and TRBJ2-1, with TRBD2 matching 7 bases. The germline CDR1 and CDR2 sequences are SNHLY and FYNNEI. The V gene end was trimmed by 6 bases and the J gene end by 0 bases; junction bases not matched to a gene: 5. The CDR3 spans 15 residues. The CDR3 is CASRPSGSSYNEQFF. In DNA, the CDR3 is TGTGCCAGCAGACCTAGCGGAAGCTCCTACAATGAGCAGTTCTTC. Complete variable domain (other parts from reference TRBV2 and TRBJ2-1): EPEVTQTPSHQVTQMGQEVILRCVPISNHLYFYWYRQILGQKVEFLVSFYNNEISEKSEIFDDQFSVERPDGSNFTLKIRSTKLEDSAMYFCASRPSGSSYNEQFFGPGTRLTVL.

This clonotype was counted many times. This chain links TRBV27 with TRBJ1-1; 12 positions match TRBD1. V shed 3 bases and J 3 bases; nucleotides not matched to a gene: 8. The CDR3 runs to 17 residues. Germline V lookup: CDR1 MNHEY, CDR2 SMNVEV (reference sequence). The CDR3 here is CASSFYGTGGWDTEAFF. CDR3 nucleotide sequence: TGTGCCAGCAGTTTCTACGGGACAGGGGGCTGGGACACTGAAGCTTTCTTT.

This clonotype was found a few times. The chain joins TRBV12-3 or TRBV12-4 to TRBJ1-5, with 7 positions matching TRBD1. J lost 5 bases, V lost 6 bases, and 7 bases had no gene match. This CDR3 is 14 amino acids long. The CDR3 loop is CASSLTGSDQPQHF. For the CDR3, the DNA is TGTGCCAGCAGCCTGACAGGGTCCGATCAGCCCCAGCATTTT.

The rearrangement uses TRBV2 and TRBJ2-1; a possible D gene is TRBD1 (6 bases). The V gene's germline CDR1 is SNHLY and CDR2 FYNNEI. With 7 bases removed from V and 5 bases from J, the gap between germline ends came to 12 bases. The CDR3 runs to 13 residues. The CDR3 loop reads CASTRDTNNEQFF. The DNA of the CDR3 is TGTGCCAGCACCCGGGACACCAACAATGAGCAGTTCTTC.

This clonotype appeared a few times. J is TRBJ2-3 and V is TRBV4-1; 8 nucleotides agree with TRBD1. This CDR3 region has 14 residues. CDR1 MGHRA and CDR2 YSYEKL come from the germline V gene. Trimming at V came to 4 bases and at J to 2 bases, leaving 2 bases not matched to a gene. This CDR3 reads CASSRQGTTDTQYF. The CDR3 DNA is TGCGCCAGCAGCCGACAGGGGACCACAGATACGCAGTATTTT.

This clonotype was counted many times. This rearrangement joins TRBV15 to TRBJ1-5, with no clear D. The V gene lost 4 bases and the J gene lost 9 bases, with 16 bases spanning the gap. The length of the CDR3 is 14 residues. CDR1 and CDR2 (germline): LNHNV, YYDKDF (reference sequence). The CDR3 DNA is TGTGCCACCAGCATTGACACAATTAATTGGCCCCAGCATTTT. This gives the protein CATSIDTINWPQHF. The full variable domain, with the rest looked up from reference TRBV15 and TRBJ1-5, is DAMVIQNPRYQVTQFGKPVTLSCSQTLNHNVMYWYQQKSSQAPKLLFHYYDKDFNNEADTPDNFQSRRPNTSFCFLDIRSPGLGDTAMYLCATSIDTINWPQHFGDGTRLSIL.

This chain uses TRBV10-3 with TRBJ2-3, with TRBD2 as a possible D gene (6 bases). The germline CDR1 and CDR2 sequences are ENHRY and SYGVKD. V gave up 4 bases and J gave up 2 bases, with 13 bases separating them. The CDR3 extends over 15 amino acids. For the CDR3, the DNA is TGTGCCATCAGTGTGAACGGGGGAGACACAGATACGCAGTATTTT. The encoded protein is CAISVNGGDTDTQYF.

This chain links TRBV6-5 with TRBJ2-5; D might be TRBD1 (6 bases). CDR1 MNHEY and CDR2 SVGAGI come from the germline V gene. CDR3 length: 16 amino acids. V gave up 0 bases and J gave up 5 bases, with 16 bases separating them. The CDR3 DNA reads TGTGCCAGCAGTTACTCGAGACCAGGGGAGTGGGAGACCCAGTACTTC. Protein product: CASSYSRPGEWETQYF.

This clonotype was seen only a few times. The chain carries TRBV5-6 and TRBJ2-7; 8 bases are shared with TRBD1. Per germline, CDR1 SGHDT and CDR2 YYEEEE. This CDR3 contains 14 residues. After removal of 4 bases from V and 2 bases from J, the junction contained 5 bases not matched to a gene. CDR3 nucleotide sequence: TGTGCCAGCAGCATCGGACAGGGTACCTACGAGCAGTACTTC. Translating it yields CASSIGQGTYEQYF.

There are many counts of this clonotype. J is TRBJ2-3 and V is TRBV29-1, with 7 bases that match TRBD2. CDR1 and CDR2 from the germline V gene are SQVTM and ANQGSEA. This CDR3 is 16 amino acids long. V was clipped by 0 bases and J by 1 base; unmatched bases: 7. The CDR3 region has the DNA TGCAGCGTTGAAGATTTTTCTAGCGGCGGCACAGATACGCAGTATTTT. It codes for CSVEDFSSGGTDTQYF.

This clonotype was counted between two and nine times. This chain connects TRBV19 to TRBJ2-3, with a weak D call TRBD2 (7 bases). This CDR3 region has 15 residues. The germline gives CDR1 LNHDA, CDR2 SQIVND (reference sequence). The V end was cut by 3 bases, the J end by 4 bases, with 14 bases between. The CDR3 loop reads CASSMAGASSDTQYF. The CDR3 DNA is TGTGCCAGTAGTATGGCGGGGGCCAGCTCAGATACGCAGTATTTT.

This chain joins TRBV12-3 or TRBV12-4 and TRBJ2-7; 8 positions match TRBD1. The ends lost 3 bases at V and 2 bases at J; junction bases unmatched: 12. CDR3 length equals 17 residues. The CDR3 bases are TGTGCCAGCAGTTTTCGTGGCGTGGAACAGGGGGCCTACGAGCAGTACGTC. Protein sequence: CASSFRGVEQGAYEQYV.

The sample holds a few counts of this clonotype. The CDR3 nucleotides read TGTGCCAGCAGGTTAGCGGGAGACCGGTGGAATGAGCAGTTCTTC. Its protein is CASRLAGDRWNEQFF. V is TRBV2 and J is TRBJ2-1; 9 bases are shared with TRBD2. J was trimmed by 7 bases and V by 6 bases; bases with no gene match: 10. Per germline, CDR1 SNHLY and CDR2 FYNNEI. CDR3 size: 15 residues.

The rearrangement links TRBV18 to TRBJ1-2; no clear D. The CDR3 runs to 15 residues. The V end was cut by 1 base, the J end by 4 bases, with 13 bases between. Germline CDR1 reads KGHSH; CDR2 reads LQKENI. CDR3 sequence reads: CASSPQGQTSYGYTF. CDR3 bases: TGTGCCAGCTCACCACAGGGTCAGACGAGCTATGGCTACACCTTC.

This clonotype appeared a few times. The chain uses TRBV28 and TRBJ1-1, with a possible D match to TRBD1 (6 bases). Per the germline V gene, CDR1 is MDHEN and CDR2 is SYDVKM. The CDR3 totals 14 residues. Trimming shortened V by 6 bases and J by 2 bases, and 13 bases separated the two germline ends. The CDR3 is CASRQPGANTEAFF. CDR3 sequence (DNA): TGTGCCAGCAGGCAACCGGGGGCTAACACTGAAGCTTTCTTT.

This clonotype was seen a few times. The V gene is TRBV20-1, the J gene TRBJ1-1; 7 nucleotides match TRBD1. Germline CDR1 and CDR2: DFQATT and SNEGSKA (reference sequence). The J segment lost 6 bases and the V segment lost 2 bases, leaving 12 bases of the junction unmatched. The CDR3 is made up of 15 amino acids. The CDR3 DNA follows: TGCAGTGCTAGACCTATAGGACAGGTCAATCCTGAAGCTTTCTTT. Protein product: CSARPIGQVNPEAFF.

This chain connects TRBV7-2 to TRBJ2-2, with TRBD2 as a possible D gene (5 bases). The CDR3 consists of 14 residues. Between the trimmed V and J ends, which lost 7 bases and 0 bases, there was a span of 9 bases. Germline CDR1 reads SGHTA; CDR2 reads FQGNSA. CDR3 in DNA: TGTGCCAGCAAGACCGGGACGAACACCGGGGAGCTGTTTTTT. The encoded protein is CASKTGTNTGELFF.